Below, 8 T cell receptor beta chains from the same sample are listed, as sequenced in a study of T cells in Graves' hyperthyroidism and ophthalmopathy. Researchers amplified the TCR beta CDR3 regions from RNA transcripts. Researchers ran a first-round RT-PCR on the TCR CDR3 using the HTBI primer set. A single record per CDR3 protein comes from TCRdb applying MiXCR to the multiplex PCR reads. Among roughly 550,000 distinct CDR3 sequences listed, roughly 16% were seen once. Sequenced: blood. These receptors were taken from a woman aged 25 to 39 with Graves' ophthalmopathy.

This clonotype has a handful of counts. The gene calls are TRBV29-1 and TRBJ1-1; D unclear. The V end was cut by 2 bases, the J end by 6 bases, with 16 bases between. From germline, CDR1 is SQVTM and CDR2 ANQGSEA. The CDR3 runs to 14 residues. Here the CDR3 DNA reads TGCAGCGTTGAACGCCAGACTGGATGGGCTGAAGCTTTCTTT. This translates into CSVERQTGWAEAFF.

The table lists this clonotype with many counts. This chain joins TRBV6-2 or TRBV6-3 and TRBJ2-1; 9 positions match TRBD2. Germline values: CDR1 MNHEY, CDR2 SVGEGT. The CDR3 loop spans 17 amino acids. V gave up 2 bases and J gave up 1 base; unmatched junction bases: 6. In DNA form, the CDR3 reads TGTGCCAGCAGTTACACTAGACTAGCGGATTCCTACAATGAGCAGTTCTTC. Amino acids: CASSYTRLADSYNEQFF.

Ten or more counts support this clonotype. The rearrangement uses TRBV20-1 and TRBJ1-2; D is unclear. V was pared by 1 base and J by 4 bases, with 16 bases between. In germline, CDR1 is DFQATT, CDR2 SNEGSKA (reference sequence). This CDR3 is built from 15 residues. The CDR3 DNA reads TGCAGTGCTAGAGCTACCGGAGACGGAGGCTATGGCTACACCTTC. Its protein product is CSARATGDGGYGYTF.

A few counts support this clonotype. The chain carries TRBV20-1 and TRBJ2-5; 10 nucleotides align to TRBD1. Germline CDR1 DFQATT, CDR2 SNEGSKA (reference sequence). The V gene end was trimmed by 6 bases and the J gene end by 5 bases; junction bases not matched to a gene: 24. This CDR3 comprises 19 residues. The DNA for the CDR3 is TGCAGTGCCAAAGTAAATGGGCTCGTGGGACAGGGGCCTTGGGAGACCCAGTACTTC. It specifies CSAKVNGLVGQGPWETQYF.

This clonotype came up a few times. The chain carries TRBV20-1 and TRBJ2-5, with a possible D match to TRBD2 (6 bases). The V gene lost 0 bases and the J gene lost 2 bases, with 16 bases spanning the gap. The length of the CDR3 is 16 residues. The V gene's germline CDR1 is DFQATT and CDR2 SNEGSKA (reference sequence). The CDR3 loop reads CSAREAFGAGQETQYF. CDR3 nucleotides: TGCAGTGCTAGAGAGGCTTTCGGAGCGGGTCAAGAGACCCAGTACTTC.

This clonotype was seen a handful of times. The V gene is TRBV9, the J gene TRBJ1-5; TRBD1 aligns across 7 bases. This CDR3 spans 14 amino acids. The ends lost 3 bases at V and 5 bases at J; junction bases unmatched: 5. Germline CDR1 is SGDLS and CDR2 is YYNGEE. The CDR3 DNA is TGTGCCAGCAGCGCCACAGGGGCCTATCAGCCCCAGCATTTT. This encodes CASSATGAYQPQHF.

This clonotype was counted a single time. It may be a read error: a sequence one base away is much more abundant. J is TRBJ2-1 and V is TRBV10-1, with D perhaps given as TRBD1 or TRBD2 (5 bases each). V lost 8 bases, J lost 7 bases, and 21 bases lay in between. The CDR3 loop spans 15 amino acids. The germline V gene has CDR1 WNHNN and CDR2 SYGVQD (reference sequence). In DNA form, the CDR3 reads TGCGCCAGCCGTTTTTGGGACCTACTCGGGAATGAGCAGTTCTTC. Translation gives CASRFWDLLGNEQFF.

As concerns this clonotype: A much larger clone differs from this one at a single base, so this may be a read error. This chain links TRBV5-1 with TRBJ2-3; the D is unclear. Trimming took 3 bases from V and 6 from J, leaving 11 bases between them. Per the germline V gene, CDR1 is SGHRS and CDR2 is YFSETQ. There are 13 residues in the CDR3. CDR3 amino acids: CASSSAHRDTQYF. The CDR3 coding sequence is TGCGCCAGCAGCTCGGCCCATCGGGATACGCAGTATTTT.